The present T cell receptor (beta chain) was sequenced within a study of blood T cell repertoires in COVID-19. On the study more broadly: From the United States, Italy and Spain came samples of acute and convalescent COVID-19. Sources were T cells, B-cell-depleted T cells, or PBMCs; the material itself was cDNA or gDNA.

The CDR3 is 16 residues long. Germline CDR1 and CDR2: SGDLS and YYNGEE. J gave up 3 bases and V 0 bases, and 6 bases lay outside the gene matches. This clone turned up a few times. Methods used by the authors: Nucleated cell number was recorded as an estimate derived from reference gene primer amplification. Here immunoSEQ multiplex PCR was the method, and the copy in TCRdb shows in-frame clones only, minus some. D and trimming were read from the DNA, whereas the V and J calls and clone size are those reported in that table. The sample lists roughly 120,000 clones; around nine tenths were seen once. The receptor was derived from a man aged 35-49 years with acute or convalescent COVID-19. The rearrangement joins TRBV9 to TRBJ2-3, with 8 nucleotides matching TRBD2. The sequencing input was peripheral blood. CDR3: CASSVVTGGPTDTQYF. The CDR3, as DNA: TGTGCCAGCAGCGTAGTGACGGGAGGGCCGACAGATACGCAGTATTTT.